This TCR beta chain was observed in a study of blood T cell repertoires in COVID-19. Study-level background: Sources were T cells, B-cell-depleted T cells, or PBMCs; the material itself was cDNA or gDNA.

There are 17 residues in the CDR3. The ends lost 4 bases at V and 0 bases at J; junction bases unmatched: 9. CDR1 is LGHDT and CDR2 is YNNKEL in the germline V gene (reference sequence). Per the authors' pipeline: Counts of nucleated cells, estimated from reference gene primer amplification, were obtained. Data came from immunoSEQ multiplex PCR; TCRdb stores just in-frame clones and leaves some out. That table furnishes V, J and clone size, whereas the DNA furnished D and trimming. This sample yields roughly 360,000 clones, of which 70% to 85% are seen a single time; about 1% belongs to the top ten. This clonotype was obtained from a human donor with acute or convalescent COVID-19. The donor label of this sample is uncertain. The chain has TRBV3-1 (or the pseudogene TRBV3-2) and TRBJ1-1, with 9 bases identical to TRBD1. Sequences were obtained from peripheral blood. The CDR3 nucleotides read TGTGCCAGCAGCCTATGGGGGACAGGGAAAGTGAACACTGAAGCTTTCTTT. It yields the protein CASSLWGTGKVNTEAFF.